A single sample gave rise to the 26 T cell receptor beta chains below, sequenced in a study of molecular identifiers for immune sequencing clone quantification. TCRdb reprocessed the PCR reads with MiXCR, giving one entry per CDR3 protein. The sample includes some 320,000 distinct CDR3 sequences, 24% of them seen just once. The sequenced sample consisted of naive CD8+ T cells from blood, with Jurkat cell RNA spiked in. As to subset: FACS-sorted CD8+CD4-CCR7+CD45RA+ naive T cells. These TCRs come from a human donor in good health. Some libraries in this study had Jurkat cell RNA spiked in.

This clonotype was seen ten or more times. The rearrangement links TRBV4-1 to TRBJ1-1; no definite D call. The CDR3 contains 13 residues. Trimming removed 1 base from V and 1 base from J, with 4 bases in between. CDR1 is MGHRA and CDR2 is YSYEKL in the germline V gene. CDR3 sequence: CASSQVTNTEAFF. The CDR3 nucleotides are TGCGCCAGCAGCCAAGTGACGAACACTGAAGCTTTCTTT.

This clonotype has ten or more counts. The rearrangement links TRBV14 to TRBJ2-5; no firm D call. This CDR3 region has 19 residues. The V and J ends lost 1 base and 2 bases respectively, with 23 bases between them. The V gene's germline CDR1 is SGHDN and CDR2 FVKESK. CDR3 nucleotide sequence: TGTGCCAGCAGCCAAGTGAGTCGGTGGAGTGGGTCCCAACAAGAGACCCAGTACTTC. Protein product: CASSQVSRWSGSQQETQYF.

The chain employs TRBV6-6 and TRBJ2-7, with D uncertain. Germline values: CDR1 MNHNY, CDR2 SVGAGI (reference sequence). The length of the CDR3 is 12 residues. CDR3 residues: CSTSATRDEQYF. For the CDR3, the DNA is TGTTCTACCTCAGCTACAAGGGACGAGCAGTACTTC.

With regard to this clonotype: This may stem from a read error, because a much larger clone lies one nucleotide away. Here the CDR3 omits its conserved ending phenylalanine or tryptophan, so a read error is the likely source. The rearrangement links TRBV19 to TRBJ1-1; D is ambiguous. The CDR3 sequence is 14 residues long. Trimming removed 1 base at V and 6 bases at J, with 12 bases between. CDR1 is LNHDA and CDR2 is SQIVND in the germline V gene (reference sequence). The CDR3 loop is CASSIASGNSEAFS. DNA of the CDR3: TGTGCCAGTAGTATAGCATCTGGAAACTCTGAAGCTTTCTCT.

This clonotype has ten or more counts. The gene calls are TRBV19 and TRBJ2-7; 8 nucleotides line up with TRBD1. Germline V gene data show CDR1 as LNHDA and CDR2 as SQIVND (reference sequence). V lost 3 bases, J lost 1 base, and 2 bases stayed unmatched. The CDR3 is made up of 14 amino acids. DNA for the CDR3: TGTGCCAGTAGTATGGGGACAGGTTCCTACGAGCAGTACTTC. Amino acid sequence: CASSMGTGSYEQYF.

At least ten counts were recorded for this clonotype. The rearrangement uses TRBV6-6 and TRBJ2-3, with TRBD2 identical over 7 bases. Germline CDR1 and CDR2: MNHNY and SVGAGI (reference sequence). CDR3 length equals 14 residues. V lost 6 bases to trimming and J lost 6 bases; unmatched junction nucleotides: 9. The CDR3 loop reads CASSRQRGWDTQYF. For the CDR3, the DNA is TGTGCCAGCAGCCGGCAGCGGGGTTGGGATACGCAGTATTTT.

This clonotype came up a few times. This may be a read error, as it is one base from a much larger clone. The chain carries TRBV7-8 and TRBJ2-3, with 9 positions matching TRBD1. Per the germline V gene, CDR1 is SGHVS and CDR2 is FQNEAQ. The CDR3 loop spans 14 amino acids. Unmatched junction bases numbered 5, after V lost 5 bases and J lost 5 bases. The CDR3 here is CASSPLDRGDTQYF. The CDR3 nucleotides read TGTGCCAGCAGCCCATTGGACAGGGGAGATACGCAGTATTTT.

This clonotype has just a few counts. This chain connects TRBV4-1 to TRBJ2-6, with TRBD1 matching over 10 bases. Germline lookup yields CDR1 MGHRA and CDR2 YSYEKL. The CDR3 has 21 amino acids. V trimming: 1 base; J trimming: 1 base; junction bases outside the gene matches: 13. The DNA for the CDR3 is TGCGCCAGCAGCCAAGGAGTTAGGACAGGGGGAAAACAGTCTGGGGCCAACGTCCTGACTTTC. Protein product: CASSQGVRTGGKQSGANVLTF.

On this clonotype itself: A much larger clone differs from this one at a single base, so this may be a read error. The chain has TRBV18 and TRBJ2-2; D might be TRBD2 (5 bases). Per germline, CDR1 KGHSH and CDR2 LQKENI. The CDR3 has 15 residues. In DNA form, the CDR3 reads TGTGCCAGCTCACCTTGGAAGTTGAACACCGGGGAGCTGCTTTTT. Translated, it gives CASSPWKLNTGELLF.

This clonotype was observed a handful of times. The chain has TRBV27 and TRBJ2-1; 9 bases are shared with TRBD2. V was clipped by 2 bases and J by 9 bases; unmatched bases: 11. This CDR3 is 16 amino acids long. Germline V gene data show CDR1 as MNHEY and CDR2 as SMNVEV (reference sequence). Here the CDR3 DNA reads TGTGCCAGCAGTTTAGCTTGGGTAGCGGGGGAGGGTGAGCAGTTCTTC. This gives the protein CASSLAWVAGEGEQFF.

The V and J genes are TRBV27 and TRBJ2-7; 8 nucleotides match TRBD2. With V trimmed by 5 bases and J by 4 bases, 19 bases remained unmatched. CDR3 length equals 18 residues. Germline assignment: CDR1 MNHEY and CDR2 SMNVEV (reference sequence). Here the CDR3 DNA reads TGTGCCAGCAGTACGAACGGGAGGGCCGTAGAGGGGGGTTACGAGCAGTACTTC. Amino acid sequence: CASSTNGRAVEGGYEQYF.

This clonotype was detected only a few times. In nucleotides, the CDR3 is TGTGCCAGCAGCCCCACCAAGGAGTTCGAGTTTGCCTACGAGCAGTACTTC. Encoded protein: CASSPTKEFEFAYEQYF. The rearrangement joins TRBV7-2 to TRBJ2-7; D is ambiguous. The CDR3 has 17 residues. Trimming cost V 5 bases and J 2 bases, with 22 bases left between them. Germline CDR1 SGHTA, CDR2 FQGNSA.

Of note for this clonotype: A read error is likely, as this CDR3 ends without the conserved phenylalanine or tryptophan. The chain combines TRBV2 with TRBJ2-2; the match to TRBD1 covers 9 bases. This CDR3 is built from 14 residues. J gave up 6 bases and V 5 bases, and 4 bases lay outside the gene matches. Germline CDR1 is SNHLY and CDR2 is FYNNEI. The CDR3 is CASSWTGDAGELFI. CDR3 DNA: TGTGCCAGCAGTTGGACAGGGGACGCCGGGGAGCTGTTTATT.

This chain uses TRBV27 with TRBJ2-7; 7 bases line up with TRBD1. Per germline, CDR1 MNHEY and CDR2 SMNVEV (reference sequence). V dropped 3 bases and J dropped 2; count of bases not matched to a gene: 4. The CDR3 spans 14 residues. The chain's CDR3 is CASSFLGTAYEQYF. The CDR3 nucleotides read TGTGCCAGCAGTTTTCTGGGGACAGCCTACGAGCAGTACTTC.

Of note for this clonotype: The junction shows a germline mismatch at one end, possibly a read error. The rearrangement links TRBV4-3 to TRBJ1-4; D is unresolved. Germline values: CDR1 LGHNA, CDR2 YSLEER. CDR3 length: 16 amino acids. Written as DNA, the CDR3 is TGCGCCAGCAGCCAAGATCAGGTCGCAACTAATGAAAAACAGTTTTTT. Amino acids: CASSQDQVATNEKQFF.

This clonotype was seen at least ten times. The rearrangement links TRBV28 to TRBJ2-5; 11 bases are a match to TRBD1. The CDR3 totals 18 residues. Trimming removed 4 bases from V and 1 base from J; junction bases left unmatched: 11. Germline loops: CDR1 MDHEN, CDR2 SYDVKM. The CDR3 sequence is CASSSWTGGQLFQETQYF. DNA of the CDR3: TGTGCCAGCAGTTCTTGGACAGGGGGCCAACTTTTCCAAGAGACCCAGTACTTC.

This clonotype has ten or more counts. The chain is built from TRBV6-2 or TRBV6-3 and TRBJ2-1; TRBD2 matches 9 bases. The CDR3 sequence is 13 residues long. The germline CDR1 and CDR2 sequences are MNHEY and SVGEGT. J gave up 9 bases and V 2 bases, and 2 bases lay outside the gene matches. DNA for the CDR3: TGTGCCAGCAGTTACCCAGCGGGAGGTGAGCAGTTCTTC. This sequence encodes CASSYPAGGEQFF.

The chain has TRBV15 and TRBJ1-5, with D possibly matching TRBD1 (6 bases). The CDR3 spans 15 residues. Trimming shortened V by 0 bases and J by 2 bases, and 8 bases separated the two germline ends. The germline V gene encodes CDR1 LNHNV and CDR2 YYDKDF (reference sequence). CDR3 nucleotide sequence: TGTGCCACCAGCAGAGAACGGACAGGCAATCAGCCCCAGCATTTT. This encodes CATSRERTGNQPQHF.

The CDR3 sequence: CSARDWETGNTGELFF. In DNA form, the CDR3 reads TGCAGTGCTAGAGATTGGGAGACAGGGAACACCGGGGAGCTGTTTTTT. The gene calls are TRBV20-1 and TRBJ2-2, with D possibly matching TRBD1 (6 bases). The CDR3 loop spans 16 amino acids. Trimming shortened V by 0 bases and J by 1 base, and 12 bases separated the two germline ends. CDR1 is DFQATT, CDR2 SNEGSKA, per germline (reference sequence).

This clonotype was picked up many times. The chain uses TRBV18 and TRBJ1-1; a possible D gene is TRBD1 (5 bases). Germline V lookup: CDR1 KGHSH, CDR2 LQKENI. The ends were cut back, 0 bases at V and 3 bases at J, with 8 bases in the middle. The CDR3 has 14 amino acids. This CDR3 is CASSPPMGHTEAFF. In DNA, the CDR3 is TGTGCCAGCTCACCACCGATGGGGCACACTGAAGCTTTCTTT.

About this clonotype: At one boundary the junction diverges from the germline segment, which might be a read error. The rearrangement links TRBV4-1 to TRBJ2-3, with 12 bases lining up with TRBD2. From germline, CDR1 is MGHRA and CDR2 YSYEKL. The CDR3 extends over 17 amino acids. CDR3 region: CASGQVYGLAGTDTQYF. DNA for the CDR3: TGCGCCAGCGGCCAAGTTTACGGACTAGCGGGGACAGATACGCAGTATTTT.

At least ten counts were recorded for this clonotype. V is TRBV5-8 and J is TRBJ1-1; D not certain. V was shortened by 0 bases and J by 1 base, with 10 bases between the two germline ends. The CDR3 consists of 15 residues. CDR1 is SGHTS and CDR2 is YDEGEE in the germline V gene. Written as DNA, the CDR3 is TGTGCCAGCAGCTTGGGTATAGGCACGAACACTGAAGCTTTCTTT. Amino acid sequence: CASSLGIGTNTEAFF.

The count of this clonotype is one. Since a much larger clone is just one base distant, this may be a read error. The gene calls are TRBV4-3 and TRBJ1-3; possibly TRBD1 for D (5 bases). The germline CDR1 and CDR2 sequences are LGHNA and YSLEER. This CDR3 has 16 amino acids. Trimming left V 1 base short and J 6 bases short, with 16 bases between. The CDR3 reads CASSQVARVSENTIYF. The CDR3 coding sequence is TGCGCCAGCAGCCAAGTCGCCAGGGTATCGGAAAACACCATATATTTT.

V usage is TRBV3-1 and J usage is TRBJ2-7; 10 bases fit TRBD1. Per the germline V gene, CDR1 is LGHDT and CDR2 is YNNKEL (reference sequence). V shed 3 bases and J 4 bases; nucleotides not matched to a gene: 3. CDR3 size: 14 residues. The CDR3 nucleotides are TGTGCCAGCAGCCATGGGACAGGGGTTTACGAGCAGTACTTC. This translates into CASSHGTGVYEQYF.

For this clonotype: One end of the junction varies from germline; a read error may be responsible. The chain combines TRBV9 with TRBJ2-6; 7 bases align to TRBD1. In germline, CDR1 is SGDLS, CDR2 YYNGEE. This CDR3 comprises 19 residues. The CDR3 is CAGSPRDRALDSGANVLTF. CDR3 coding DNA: TGTGCCGGCAGCCCCCGCGACAGGGCCCTAGACTCTGGGGCCAACGTCCTGACTTTC.

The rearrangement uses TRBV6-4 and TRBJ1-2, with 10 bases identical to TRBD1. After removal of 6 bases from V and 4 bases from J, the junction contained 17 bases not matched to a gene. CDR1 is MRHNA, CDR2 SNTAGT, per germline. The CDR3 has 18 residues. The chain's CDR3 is CASRPIAGQGFGSYGYTF. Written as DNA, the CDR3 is TGTGCCAGCAGACCCATCGCGGGACAGGGGTTTGGTAGCTATGGCTACACCTTC.